This entry features one TCR beta chain sequence. What it binds is unknown. Expressed TCRB transcripts were sequenced after all isolated RNA was converted to cDNA. Some clones are missing from TCRdb's copy, which holds only in-frame ones; the method was immunoSEQ multiplex PCR. The repertoire holds more than 150,000 clones, with 10% to 15% as singletons. CDR1 and CDR2 from the germline V gene are MNHEY and SVGAGI. Trimming cost V 10 bases and J 4 bases, with 15 bases left between them. The length of the CDR3 is 13 residues. This entry is derived from a study of beta chain features in type 1 diabetes. Each donor gave one heparinised blood draw averaging around 120 mL. Broader study findings: Shortening of TCRB CDR3s, moderate but significant, appeared in all four CD4+ subsets of Type 1 diabetes patients. Patients with type 1 diabetes carried fewer insertions and had more deletions at their VDJ junctions. High-TCR-expressing cells could be over-represented by cDNA sequencing.

This TCR came from a woman aged 18-29 years in good health. The chain couples TRBV6-5 to TRBJ2-3, with unresolved D. Sequencing input: central memory CD4+ T cells from blood. The CDR3 loop is CATQHSPPDTQYF. The CDR3, as DNA: TGTGCCACACAACACAGCCCCCCAGATACGCAGTATTTT.